This TCR beta chain was sequenced in a study of blood T cells in healthy people across ages. Study overall: Template switching captured about one barcoded beta molecule per two T cells. Study findings and constraints: Relative to aged donors, long-lived donors carried more naive CD4+ cells and displayed higher diversity.

Details on this clonotype: Its target is not known.

From germline, CDR1 is SEHNR and CDR2 FQNEAQ (reference sequence). CDR3 size: 15 residues. Trimming removed 4 bases from V and 6 bases from J, with 16 bases in between. A second PCR, run for about 7 to 11 cycles, used a sample-barcoded 5' primer plus a J-beta primer mix. Each cDNA molecule carried a tag from a template-switch adaptor that contained 12 random nucleotides. TCRdb independently ran MiXCR on the 5' RACE reads; one entry per CDR3 protein. Counted here are some 690,000 distinct CDR3 sequences, 22% occurring once; the ten biggest clones make up about 22%. Donation came from healthy Caucasian individuals in Russia who were aged about 6 to 95.

The chain uses TRBV7-9 and TRBJ1-5; D is perhaps TRBD1 (6 bases). Sample: blood. This clonotype was sampled from an older man in good health. The CDR3 loop reads CASSSLSGDGQPQHF. As DNA, the CDR3 is TGTGCCAGCAGCTCATTGTCAGGGGACGGTCAGCCCCAGCATTTT.